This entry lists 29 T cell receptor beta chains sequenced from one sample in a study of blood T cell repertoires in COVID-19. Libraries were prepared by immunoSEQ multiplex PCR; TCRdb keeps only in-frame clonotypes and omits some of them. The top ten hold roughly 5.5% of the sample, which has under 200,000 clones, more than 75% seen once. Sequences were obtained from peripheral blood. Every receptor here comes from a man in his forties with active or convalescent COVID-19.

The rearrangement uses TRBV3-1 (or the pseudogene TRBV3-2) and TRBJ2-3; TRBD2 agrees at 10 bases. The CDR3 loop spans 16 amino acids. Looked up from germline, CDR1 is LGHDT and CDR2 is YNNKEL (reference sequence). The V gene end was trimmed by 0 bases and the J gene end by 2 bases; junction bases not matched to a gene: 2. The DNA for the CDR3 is TGTGCCAGCAGCCAAGATAGCGGGGGGTACACAGATACGCAGTATTTT. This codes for CASSQDSGGYTDTQYF.

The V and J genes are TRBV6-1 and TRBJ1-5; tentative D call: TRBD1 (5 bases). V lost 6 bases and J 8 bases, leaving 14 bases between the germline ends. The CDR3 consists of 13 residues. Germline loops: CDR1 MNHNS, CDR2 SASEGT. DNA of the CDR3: TGTGCCAGCAGACCCGGGGGGGGAGAGCCCCAGCATTTT. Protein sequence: CASRPGGGEPQHF.

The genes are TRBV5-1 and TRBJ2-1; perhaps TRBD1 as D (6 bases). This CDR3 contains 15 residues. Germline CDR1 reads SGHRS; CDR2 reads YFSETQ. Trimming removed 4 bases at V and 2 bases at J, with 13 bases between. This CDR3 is CASSPRGGTYNEQFF. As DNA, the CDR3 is TGCGCCAGCAGCCCCCGAGGGGGAACCTACAATGAGCAGTTCTTC. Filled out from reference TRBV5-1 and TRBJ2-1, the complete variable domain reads KAGVTQTPRYLIKTRGQQVTLSCSPISGHRSVSWYQQTPGQGLQFLFEYFSETQRNKGNFPGRFSGRQFSNSRSEMNVSTLELGDSALYLCASSPRGGTYNEQFFGPGTRLTVL.

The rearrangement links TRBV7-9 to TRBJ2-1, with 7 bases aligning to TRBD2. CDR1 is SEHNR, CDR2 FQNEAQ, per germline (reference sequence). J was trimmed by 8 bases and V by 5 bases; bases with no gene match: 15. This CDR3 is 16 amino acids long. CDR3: CASSPLAAALGDEQFF. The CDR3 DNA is TGTGCCAGCAGCCCTCTAGCGGCCGCCCTTGGGGATGAGCAGTTCTTC.

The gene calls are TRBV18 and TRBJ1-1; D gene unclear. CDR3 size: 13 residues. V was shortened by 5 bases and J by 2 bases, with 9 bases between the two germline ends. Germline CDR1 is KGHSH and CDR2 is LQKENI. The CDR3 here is CASSFQLNTEAFF. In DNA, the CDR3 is TGTGCCAGCTCATTCCAACTAAACACTGAAGCTTTCTTT.

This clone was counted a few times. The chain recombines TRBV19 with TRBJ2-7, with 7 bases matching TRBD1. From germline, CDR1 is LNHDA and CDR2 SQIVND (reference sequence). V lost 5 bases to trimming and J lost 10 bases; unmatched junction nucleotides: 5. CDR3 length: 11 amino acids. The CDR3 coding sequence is TGTGCCAGTAGTCGCCAGGGGGAACAGTACTTC. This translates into CASSRQGEQYF.

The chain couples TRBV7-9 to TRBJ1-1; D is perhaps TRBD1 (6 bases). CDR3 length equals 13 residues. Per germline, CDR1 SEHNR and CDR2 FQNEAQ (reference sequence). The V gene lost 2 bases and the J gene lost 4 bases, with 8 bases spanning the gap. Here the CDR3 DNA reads TGTGCCAGCAGCTTAAAAGGGGGCACTGAAGCTTTCTTT. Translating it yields CASSLKGGTEAFF.

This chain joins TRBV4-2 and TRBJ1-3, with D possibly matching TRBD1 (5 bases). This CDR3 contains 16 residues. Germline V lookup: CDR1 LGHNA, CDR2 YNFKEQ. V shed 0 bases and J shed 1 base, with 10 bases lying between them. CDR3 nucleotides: TGTGCCAGCAGCCAAGATTTCCCAGGGTCTGGAAACACCATATATTTT. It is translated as CASSQDFPGSGNTIYF.

For the CDR3, the DNA is TGTGCCAGTAGTCGGACAACCTCCTCCTACGAGCAGTACTTC. Translation gives CASSRTTSSYEQYF. V and J are TRBV19 and TRBJ2-7, with a possible D match to TRBD1 (5 bases). Germline V gene data show CDR1 as LNHDA and CDR2 as SQIVND (reference sequence). This CDR3 is built from 14 residues. Trimming left V 5 bases short and J 0 bases short, with 11 bases between.

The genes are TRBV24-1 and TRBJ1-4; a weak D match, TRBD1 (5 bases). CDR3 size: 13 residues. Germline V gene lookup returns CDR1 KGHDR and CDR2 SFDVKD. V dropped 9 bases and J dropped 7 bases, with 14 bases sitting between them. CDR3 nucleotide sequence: TGTGCCACCCAGGGTCAACTTCGTGAAAAACTGTTTTTT. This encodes CATQGQLREKLFF.

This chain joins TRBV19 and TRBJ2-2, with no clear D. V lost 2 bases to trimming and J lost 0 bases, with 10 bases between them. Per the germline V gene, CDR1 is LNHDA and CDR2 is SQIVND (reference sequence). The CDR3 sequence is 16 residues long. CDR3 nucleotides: TGTGCCAGTAGTATATATGCCAGTGCGAACACCGGGGAGCTGTTTTTT. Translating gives CASSIYASANTGELFF.

The CDR3, as DNA: TGTGCCAGCAGATTCCTTCGAGACAGCAATTCACCCCTCCACTTT. Residues: CASRFLRDSNSPLHF. This chain uses TRBV2 with TRBJ1-6; D possibly corresponds to TRBD1 (5 bases). V was trimmed by 6 bases and J by 7 bases, leaving 16 bases between them. This CDR3 contains 15 residues. CDR1 and CDR2 (germline): SNHLY, FYNNEI.

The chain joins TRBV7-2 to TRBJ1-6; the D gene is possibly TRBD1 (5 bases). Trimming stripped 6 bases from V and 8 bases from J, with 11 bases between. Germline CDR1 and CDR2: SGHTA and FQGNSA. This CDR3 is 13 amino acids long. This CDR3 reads CASSWGGDSPLHF. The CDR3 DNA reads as TGTGCCAGCAGTTGGGGGGGGGATTCACCCCTCCACTTT.

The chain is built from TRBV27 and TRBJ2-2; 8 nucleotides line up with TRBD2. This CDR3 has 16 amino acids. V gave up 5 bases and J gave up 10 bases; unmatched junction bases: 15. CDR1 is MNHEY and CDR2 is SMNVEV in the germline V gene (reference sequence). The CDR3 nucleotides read TGTGCCAGCAGTCAAGGACTAGCTACCCTTCCGGAGGAGCTGTTTTTT. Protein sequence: CASSQGLATLPEELFF.

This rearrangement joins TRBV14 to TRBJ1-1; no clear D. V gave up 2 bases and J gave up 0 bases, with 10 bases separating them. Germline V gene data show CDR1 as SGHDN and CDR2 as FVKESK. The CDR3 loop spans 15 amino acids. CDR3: CASSQILTVNTEAFF. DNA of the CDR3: TGTGCCAGCAGCCAAATATTAACAGTGAACACTGAAGCTTTCTTT.

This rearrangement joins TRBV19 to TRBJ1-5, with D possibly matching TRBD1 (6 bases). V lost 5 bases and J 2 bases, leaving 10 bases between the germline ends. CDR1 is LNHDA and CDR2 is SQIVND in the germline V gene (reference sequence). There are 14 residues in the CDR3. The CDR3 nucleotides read TGTGCCAGTAGTCCCCGACAGGGCAATCAGCCCCAGCATTTT. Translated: CASSPRQGNQPQHF.

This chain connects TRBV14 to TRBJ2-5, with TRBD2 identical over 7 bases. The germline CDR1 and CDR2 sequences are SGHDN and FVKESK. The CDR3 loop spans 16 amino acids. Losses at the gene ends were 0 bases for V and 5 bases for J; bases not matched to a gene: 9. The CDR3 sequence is CASSQDPAGMVETQYF. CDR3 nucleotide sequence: TGTGCCAGCAGCCAAGATCCAGCGGGGATGGTGGAGACCCAGTACTTC. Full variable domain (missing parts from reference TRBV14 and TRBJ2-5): EAGVTQFPSHSVIEKGQTVTLRCDPISGHDNLYWYRRVMGKEIKFLLHFVKESKQDESGMPNNRFLAERTGGTYSTLKVQPAELEDSGVYFCASSQDPAGMVETQYFGPGTRLLVL.

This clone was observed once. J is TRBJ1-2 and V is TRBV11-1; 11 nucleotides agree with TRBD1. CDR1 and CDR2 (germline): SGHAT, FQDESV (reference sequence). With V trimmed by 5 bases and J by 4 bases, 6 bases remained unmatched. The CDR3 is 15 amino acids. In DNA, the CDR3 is TGTGCCAGCAGCCCAAGGACAGGGGGCAGCTATGGCTACACCTTC. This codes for CASSPRTGGSYGYTF.

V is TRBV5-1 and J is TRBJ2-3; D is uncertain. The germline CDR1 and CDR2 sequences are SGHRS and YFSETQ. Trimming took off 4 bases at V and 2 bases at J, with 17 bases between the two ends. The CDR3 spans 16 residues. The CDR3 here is CASSQNRIGITDTQYF. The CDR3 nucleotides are TGCGCCAGCAGCCAAAACAGAATAGGAATCACAGATACGCAGTATTTT.

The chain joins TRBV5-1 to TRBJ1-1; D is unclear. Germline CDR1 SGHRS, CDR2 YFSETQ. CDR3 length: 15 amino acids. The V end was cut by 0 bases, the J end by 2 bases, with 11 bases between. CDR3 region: CASSLVVGGNTEAFF. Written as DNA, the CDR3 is TGCGCCAGCAGCTTGGTGGTCGGAGGCAACACTGAAGCTTTCTTT.

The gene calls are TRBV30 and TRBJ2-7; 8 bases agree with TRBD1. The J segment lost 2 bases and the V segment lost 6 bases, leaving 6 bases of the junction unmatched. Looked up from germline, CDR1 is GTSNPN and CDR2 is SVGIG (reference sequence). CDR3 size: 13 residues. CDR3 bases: TGTGCCTGTTGGACAGGGCGGCCCTACGAGCAGTACTTC. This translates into CACWTGRPYEQYF.

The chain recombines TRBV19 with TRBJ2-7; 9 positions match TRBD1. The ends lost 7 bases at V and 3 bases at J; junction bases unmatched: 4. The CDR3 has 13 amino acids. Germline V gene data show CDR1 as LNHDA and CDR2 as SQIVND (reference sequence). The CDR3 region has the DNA TGTGCCAGTATTGCGGACAGGGGCTACGAGCAGTACTTC. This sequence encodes CASIADRGYEQYF.

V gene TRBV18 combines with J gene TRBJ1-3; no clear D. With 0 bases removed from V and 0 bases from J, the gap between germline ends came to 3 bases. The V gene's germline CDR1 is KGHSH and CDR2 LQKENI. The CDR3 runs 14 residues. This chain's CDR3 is CASSPPASGNTIYF. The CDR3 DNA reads TGTGCCAGCTCACCACCGGCCTCTGGAAACACCATATATTTT.

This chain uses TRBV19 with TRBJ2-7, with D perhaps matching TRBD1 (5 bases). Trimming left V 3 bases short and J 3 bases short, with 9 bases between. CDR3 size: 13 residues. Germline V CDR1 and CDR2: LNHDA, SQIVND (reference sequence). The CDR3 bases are TGTGCCAGTAGTATCGGACAATACTACGAGCAGTACTTC. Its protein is CASSIGQYYEQYF.

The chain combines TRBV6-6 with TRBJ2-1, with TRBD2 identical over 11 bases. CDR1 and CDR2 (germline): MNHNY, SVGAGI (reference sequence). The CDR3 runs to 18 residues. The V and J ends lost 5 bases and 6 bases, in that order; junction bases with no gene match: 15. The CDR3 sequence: CASSPRGLAGGVINEQFF. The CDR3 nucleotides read TGTGCCAGCAGTCCCCGGGGATTAGCGGGAGGGGTCATCAATGAGCAGTTCTTC.

CDR3 loop: CSVEGQGYEQYF. Here the CDR3 DNA reads TGCAGCGTTGAGGGACAGGGGTACGAGCAGTACTTC. The chain uses TRBV29-1 and TRBJ2-7, with 10 positions matching TRBD1. Germline V CDR1 and CDR2: SQVTM, ANQGSEA. With 3 bases clipped from V and 4 bases from J, the junction kept 0 bases outside the gene matches. The CDR3 length is 12 residues.

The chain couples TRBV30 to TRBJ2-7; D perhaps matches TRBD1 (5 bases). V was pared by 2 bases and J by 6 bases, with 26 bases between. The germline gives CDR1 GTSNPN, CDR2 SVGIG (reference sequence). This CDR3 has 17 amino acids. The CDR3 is CAWSKGRTSLLLGEQYF. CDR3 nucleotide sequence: TGTGCCTGGAGTAAGGGCAGGACAAGCCTCCTCCTCGGCGAGCAGTACTTC.

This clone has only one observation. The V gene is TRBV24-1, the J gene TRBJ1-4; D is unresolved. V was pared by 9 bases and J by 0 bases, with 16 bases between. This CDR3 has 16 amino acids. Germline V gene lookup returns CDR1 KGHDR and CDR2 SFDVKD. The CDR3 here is CATDRGVGATNEKLFF. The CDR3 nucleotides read TGTGCCACCGACCGGGGAGTTGGGGCAACTAATGAAAAACTGTTTTTT.

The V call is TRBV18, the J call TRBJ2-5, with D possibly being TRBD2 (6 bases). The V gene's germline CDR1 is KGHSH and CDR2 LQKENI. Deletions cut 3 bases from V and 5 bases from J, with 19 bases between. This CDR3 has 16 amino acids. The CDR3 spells CASSPLGGGVGETQYF. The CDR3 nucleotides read TGTGCCAGCTCACCCCTAGGCGGCGGGGTCGGGGAGACCCAGTACTTC. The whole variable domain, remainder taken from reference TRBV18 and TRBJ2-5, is NAGVMQNPRHLVRRRGQEARLRCSPMKGHSHVYWYRQLPEEGLKFMVYLQKENIIDESGMPKERFSAEFPKEGPSILRIQQVVRGDSAAYFCASSPLGGGVGETQYFGPGTRLLVL.